The rows below give T cell receptor beta chains drawn from one sample of a study of early T cells in non-severe SARS-CoV-2 infection. TCRdb re-derived calls from the 5' RACE reads in MiXCR, one entry per CDR3 protein. Of about 77,000 distinct CDR3 sequences detected, around 10% appear once; the ten largest clones hold around 16%. The specimen comprised whole blood, sampled at baseline. These receptors all stem from an adult who was a healthcare worker with PCR-confirmed SARS-CoV-2 infection or an uninfected control (not recorded which). The donor label of this sample is uncertain. CDR3s include the opening cysteine and the closing phenylalanine or tryptophan. The order of the fields is D gene, V gene, J gene, clone size, CDR3 DNA, CDR3 protein. A D gene is named only where the DNA matches it firmly. Clone size is not always given. Where it is, it says once, few, many or a class for expanded clones.

D: TRBD1; V: TRBV5-1; J: TRBJ1-2; size: few; DNA: TGCGCCAGCAGCGGAGGACAGGGATACTATGGCTACACCTTC; CDR3: CASSGGQGYYGYTF
D: -; V: TRBV6-2/TRBV6-3; J: TRBJ2-5; size: -; DNA: TGTGCCAGCAGCCTCCAGGGGCGCCAAGAGACCCAGTACTTC; CDR3: CASSLQGRQETQYF
D: TRBD1; V: TRBV5-1; J: TRBJ1-2; size: -; DNA: TGCGCCAGCAGCCCACATGGACAGGAGATCTATGGCTACACCTTC; CDR3: CASSPHGQEIYGYTF
D: TRBD2; V: TRBV12-3/TRBV12-4; J: TRBJ2-1; size: few; DNA: TGTGCCAGCAGTCCAGGGGCGGGGCGGGGGGACTACAATGAGCAGTTCTTC; CDR3: CASSPGAGRGDYNEQFF
D: -; V: TRBV4-3; J: TRBJ2-2; size: few; DNA: TGCGCCAACAGCCAAGAGGTCGGACGGACCATGAACACCGGGGAGCTGTTTTTT; CDR3: CANSQEVGRTMNTGELFF
D: -; V: TRBV5-1; J: TRBJ2-7; size: -; DNA: TGCGCCAGCAGCACCGACGGACAGTCTTTTAACGAGCAGTACTTC; CDR3: CASSTDGQSFNEQYF
D: -; V: TRBV7-6; J: TRBJ2-7; size: -; DNA: TGTGCCAGCAGCTCAGATGCCAGCGAGCAGTACTTC; CDR3: CASSSDASEQYF
D: TRBD2; V: TRBV5-1; J: TRBJ2-2; size: many; DNA: TGCGCCAGCAGCCCCGCGGGGGGGTGGAACACCGGGGAGCTGTTTTTT; CDR3: CASSPAGGWNTGELFF
D: TRBD1; V: TRBV6-1; J: TRBJ2-3; size: -; DNA: TGTGCCAGCCGACAGGGCAAAGATACGCAGTATTTT; CDR3: CASRQGKDTQYF
D: TRBD1; V: TRBV18; J: TRBJ2-7; size: many; DNA: TGTGCCAGCTCACTGCCGGGACAGGGGTCCTACGAGCAGTACTTC; CDR3: CASSLPGQGSYEQYF
D: -; V: TRBV7-2; J: TRBJ2-4; size: few; DNA: TGTGCCAGCAGCTTCGGACTAGCCAAAAACATTCAGTACTTC; CDR3: CASSFGLAKNIQYF
D: TRBD2; V: TRBV7-2; J: TRBJ2-1; size: many; DNA: TGTGCCAGCAGCTTACAAGCGGGGGGAGGCAATGAGCAGTTCTTC; CDR3: CASSLQAGGGNEQFF
D: TRBD1; V: TRBV4-2; J: TRBJ2-6; size: few; DNA: TGTGCCAGCAGCCCGGGACAGGGTCAGACAGGGGCCAACGTCCTGACTTTC; CDR3: CASSPGQGQTGANVLTF